This record concerns one T cell receptor beta chain sequence. Its antigen is unknown. The CDR3 runs 15 residues. Per the germline V gene, CDR1 is SGHVS and CDR2 is FNYEAQ. With 4 bases removed from V and 5 bases from J, the gap between germline ends came to 16 bases. TCRdb reprocessed the reads via MiXCR and lists one record per CDR3 protein. This table has roughly 500,000 distinct CDR3 sequences, 40% to 50% appearing once. These data are taken from a study of T cell repertoires in cytomegalovirus infection. In the study overall: HLA-C-restricted CMV epitopes, recently identified, and well-studied HLA-B-restricted ones were used by the study. Public TCR beta signatures were indicative of both CMV infection and a matching HLA type. Overall study findings and caveats: The response measured ex vivo was dominated by TCR beta clonotypes (HLA-C-restricted and CMV-specific). Cumulative frequency of public TCR beta families picked out carriers of CMV plus the relevant HLA.

The J gene is TRBJ2-3, the V gene TRBV7-6; D unclear. The clonotype originates from a human donor in good health (CMV status not recorded). Some clones in this sample may be carry-over from other donors' samples. This sample comprised cultured PBMCs, obtained from culture after CMV antigen stimulation. CDR3 amino acids: CASSSGPQKGDTQYF. In DNA, the CDR3 is TGTGCCAGCAGCTCAGGCCCCCAGAAAGGAGATACGCAGTATTTT.